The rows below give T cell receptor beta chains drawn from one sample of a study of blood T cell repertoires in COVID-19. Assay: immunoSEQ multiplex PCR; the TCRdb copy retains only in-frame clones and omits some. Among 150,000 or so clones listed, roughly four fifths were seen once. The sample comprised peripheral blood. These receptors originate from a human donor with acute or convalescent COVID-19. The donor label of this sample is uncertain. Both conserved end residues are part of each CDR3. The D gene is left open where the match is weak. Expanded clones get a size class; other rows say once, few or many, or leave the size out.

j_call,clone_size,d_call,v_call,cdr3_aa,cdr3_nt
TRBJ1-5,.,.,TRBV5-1,CASSFEGDGNQPQHF,TGCGCCAGCAGTTTCGAAGGGGATGGCAATCAGCCCCAGCATTTT
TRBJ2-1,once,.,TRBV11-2,CASSSSLSSYNEQFF,TGTGCCAGCAGCTCCTCATTGAGCTCCTACAATGAGCAGTTCTTC
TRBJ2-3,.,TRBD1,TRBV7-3,CASSLFGPGTGDTQYF,TGTGCCAGCAGCTTATTCGGCCCCGGGACAGGGGACACGCAGTATTTT
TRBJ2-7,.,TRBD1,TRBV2,CASSETRDRVNEQYF,TGTGCCAGCAGCGAAACCCGGGACAGGGTCAACGAGCAGTACTTC
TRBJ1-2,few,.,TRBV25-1,CASSESWGFGYTF,TGTGCCAGCAGTGAATCCTGGGGCTTTGGCTACACCTTC
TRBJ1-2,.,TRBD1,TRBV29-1,CSVGTGGGYTF,TGCAGCGTAGGTACAGGGGGCGGCTACACCTTC
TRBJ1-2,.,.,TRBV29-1,CSVEFAGGYTF,TGCAGCGTTGAATTTGCGGGTGGCTACACCTTC
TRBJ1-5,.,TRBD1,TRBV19,CASRFQGGSNQPQHF,TGTGCCAGTAGATTTCAGGGGGGAAGCAATCAGCCCCAGCATTTT
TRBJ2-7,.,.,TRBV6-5,CASSPLTGYEQYF,TGTGCCAGCAGCCCGCTCACAGGGTACGAGCAGTACTTC
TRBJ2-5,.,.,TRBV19,CASSRSQTSPIETQYF,TGTGCCAGTAGCCGAAGTCAAACTAGTCCCATCGAGACCCAGTACTTC
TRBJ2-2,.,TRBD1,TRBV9,CASSAHRGSIGELFF,TGTGCCAGCAGCGCACACAGGGGCTCGATCGGGGAGCTGTTTTTT
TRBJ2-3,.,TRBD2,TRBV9,CASSVGLAGGYTDTQYF,TGTGCCAGCAGCGTAGGACTAGCGGGGGGGTACACAGATACGCAGTATTTT
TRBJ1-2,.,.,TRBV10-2,CASSDNNYGYTF,TGCGCCAGCAGTGACAATAACTATGGCTACACCTTC
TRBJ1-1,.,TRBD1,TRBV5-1,CASSPGQGRGMNTEAFF,TGCGCCAGCAGCCCGGGACAGGGCCGGGGAATGAACACTGAAGCTTTCTTT
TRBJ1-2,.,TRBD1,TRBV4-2,CASSHGGQANYGYTF,TGTGCCAGCAGCCACGGGGGACAGGCTAACTATGGCTACACCTTC
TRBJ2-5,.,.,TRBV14,CASSQEGGQETQYF,TGTGCCAGCAGCCAAGAGGGAGGCCAAGAGACCCAGTACTTC
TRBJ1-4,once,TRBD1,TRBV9,CASSVSTGGGEKLFF,TGTGCCAGCAGCGTATCGACAGGGGGCGGTGAAAAACTGTTTTTT
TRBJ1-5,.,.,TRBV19,CASSIAASSHRNQPQHF,TGTGCCAGTAGTATAGCCGCGTCTTCGCATCGTAATCAGCCCCAGCATTTT
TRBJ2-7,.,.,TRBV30,CAWSDRRGEQYF,TGTGCCTGGAGTGACCGGAGGGGCGAGCAGTACTTC
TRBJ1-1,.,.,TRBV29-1,CSVEVGGRTEAFF,TGCAGCGTTGAAGTAGGGGGTAGGACTGAAGCTTTCTTT
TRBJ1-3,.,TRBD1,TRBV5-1,CASSPIGQGAIGNTIYF,TGCGCCAGCAGCCCCATCGGACAGGGGGCAATAGGAAACACCATATATTTT
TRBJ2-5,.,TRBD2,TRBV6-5,CASSTLLAGQETQYF,TGTGCCAGCAGTACGTTACTAGCGGGCCAAGAGACCCAGTACTTC
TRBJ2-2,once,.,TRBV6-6,CASSGAGQFSGELFF,TGTGCCAGCAGTGGGGCCGGACAGTTCTCCGGGGAGCTGTTTTTT
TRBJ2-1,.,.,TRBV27,CASSFYSRYNEQFF,TGTGCCAGCAGTTTCTACTCGCGCTACAATGAGCAGTTCTTC
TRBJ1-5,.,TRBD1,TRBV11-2,CASSLGTGAGQPQHF,TGTGCCAGCAGCTTAGGGACAGGGGCTGGACAGCCCCAGCATTTT
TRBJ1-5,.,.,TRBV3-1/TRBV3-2,CASSQQGHQPQHF,TGTGCCAGCAGCCAGCAGGGGCATCAGCCCCAGCATTTT
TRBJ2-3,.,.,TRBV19,CATLGGRTDTQYF,TGTGCCACCCTAGGGGGACGCACAGATACGCAGTATTTT
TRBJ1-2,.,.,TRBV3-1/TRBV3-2,CASSQGWRASNYGYTF,TGTGCCAGCAGCCAAGGGTGGAGGGCCTCTAACTATGGCTACACCTTC
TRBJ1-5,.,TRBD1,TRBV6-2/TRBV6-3,CASSYAWTGGPQHF,TGTGCCAGCAGTTACGCATGGACAGGGGGTCCCCAGCATTTT
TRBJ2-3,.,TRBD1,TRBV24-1,CATSDSGQGIPDTQYF,TGTGCCACCAGTGATTCGGGACAGGGGATCCCAGATACGCAGTATTTT
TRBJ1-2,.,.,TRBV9,CASSVTGGYTF,TGTGCCAGCAGCGTCACAGGTGGCTACACCTTC
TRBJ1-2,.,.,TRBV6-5,CASTQARYGYTF,TGTGCCAGCACGCAGGCGCGCTATGGCTACACCTTC
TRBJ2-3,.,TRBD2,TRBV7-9,CASSYYSFGGVTDTQYF,TGTGCCAGCAGCTACTACTCATTTGGGGGGGTTACAGATACGCAGTATTTT
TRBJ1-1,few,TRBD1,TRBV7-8,CASSLAGQGPTEAFF,TGTGCCAGCAGCTTAGCTGGACAGGGGCCCACTGAAGCTTTCTTT
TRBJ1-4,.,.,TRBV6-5,CASTREAAGEKLFF,TGTGCCAGCACACGGGAAGCGGCGGGTGAAAAACTGTTTTTT
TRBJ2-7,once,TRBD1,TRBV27,CASSLRQGASYEQYF,TGTGCCAGCAGTCTACGACAGGGGGCCTCCTACGAGCAGTACTTC
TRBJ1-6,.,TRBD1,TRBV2,CASRLDRAGSPLHF,TGTGCCAGCAGATTGGACAGGGCCGGTTCACCCCTCCACTTT
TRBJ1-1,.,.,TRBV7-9,CASSGEANTEAFF,TGTGCCAGCAGCGGGGAGGCGAACACTGAAGCTTTCTTT
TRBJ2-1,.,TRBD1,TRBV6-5,CASSYSRTGGYNEQFF,TGTGCCAGCAGTTACTCAAGGACAGGGGGCTACAATGAGCAGTTCTTC
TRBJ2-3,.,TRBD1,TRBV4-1,CASSQEGQGLTDTQYF,TGCGCCAGCAGCCAGGAGGGACAGGGCCTCACAGATACGCAGTATTTT
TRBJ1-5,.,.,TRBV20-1,CSASTPGGGQPQHF,TGCAGTGCCAGTACCCCGGGAGGGGGACAGCCCCAGCATTTT
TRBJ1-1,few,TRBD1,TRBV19,CASSKGDRGTTEAFF,TGTGCCAGTAGTAAGGGGGACAGGGGGACCACTGAAGCTTTCTTT
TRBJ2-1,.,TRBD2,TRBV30,CAWSGQGRAINEQFF,TGTGCCTGGAGTGGCCAAGGGAGGGCCATCAATGAGCAGTTCTTC
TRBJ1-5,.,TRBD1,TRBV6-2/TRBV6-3,CASSRTGGARSNQPQHF,TGTGCCAGCAGCCGGACAGGGGGTGCCCGGAGCAATCAGCCCCAGCATTTT
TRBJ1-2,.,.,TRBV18,CASSPEQGLYGYTF,TGTGCCAGCTCACCGGAACAGGGTCTGTATGGCTACACCTTC
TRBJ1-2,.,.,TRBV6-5,CASKTGPSNYGYTF,TGTGCCAGCAAAACAGGGCCTTCTAACTATGGCTACACCTTC
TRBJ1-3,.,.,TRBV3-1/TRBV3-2,CASSQEVGQGGNTIYF,TGTGCCAGCAGCCAAGAAGTGGGGCAGGGAGGAAACACCATATATTTT
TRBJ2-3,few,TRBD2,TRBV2,CASSASGGFTDTQYF,TGTGCCAGCAGTGCTAGCGGGGGATTCACAGATACGCAGTATTTT
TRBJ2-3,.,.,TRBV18,CASSLLGQPTDTQYF,TGTGCCAGCTCACTCCTCGGACAGCCCACAGATACGCAGTATTTT
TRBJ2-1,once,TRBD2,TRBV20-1,CSASAGGYNEQFF,TGCAGTGCTAGTGCGGGGGGCTACAATGAGCAGTTCTTC
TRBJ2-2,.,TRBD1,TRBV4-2,CASSQASTGVTGELFF,TGTGCCAGCAGCCAAGCGAGTACAGGGGTCACCGGGGAGCTGTTTTTT
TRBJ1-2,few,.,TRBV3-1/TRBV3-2,CASSQSNSYYGYTF,TGTGCCAGCAGCCAATCCAACAGTTACTATGGCTACACCTTC
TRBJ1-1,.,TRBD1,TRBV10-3,CAIRQGGWTEAFF,TGTGCCATCAGGCAGGGGGGTTGGACTGAAGCTTTCTTT
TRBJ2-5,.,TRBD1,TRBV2,CASSWTGGETQYF,TGTGCCAGCAGTTGGACAGGGGGGGAGACCCAGTACTTC
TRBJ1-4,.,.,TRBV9,CASSVAGANEKLFF,TGTGCCAGCAGCGTAGCAGGGGCTAATGAAAAACTGTTTTTT